This TCR beta chain was captured in a study of blood T cell repertoires in COVID-19. In the study overall: Acute and convalescent COVID-19 samples came from the United States, Italy and Spain.

Patients at the Seattle site were enrolled during active infection and followed longitudinally. The germline gives CDR1 MNHNY, CDR2 SVGAGI (reference sequence). V was clipped by 3 bases and J by 3 bases; unmatched bases: 7. This CDR3 contains 15 residues. Authors' methods: Reference gene primer amplification gave nucleated cell count estimates. Generated by immunoSEQ multiplex PCR, the TCRdb table keeps only in-frame clones and is missing some. V, J and clone size were drawn from that table, and D and trimming were deduced from the DNA. The repertoire holds a few hundred thousand clones, with about 89% as singletons.

Source material: peripheral blood. This receptor was identified in a woman aged 25 to 39 with COVID-19, enrolled during active disease. V usage is TRBV6-6 and J usage is TRBJ1-2; 7 nucleotides match TRBD1. DNA for the CDR3: TGTGCCAGCAGTTATACCGACAGGGCCGACTATGGCTACACCTTC. Amino acids: CASSYTDRADYGYTF.